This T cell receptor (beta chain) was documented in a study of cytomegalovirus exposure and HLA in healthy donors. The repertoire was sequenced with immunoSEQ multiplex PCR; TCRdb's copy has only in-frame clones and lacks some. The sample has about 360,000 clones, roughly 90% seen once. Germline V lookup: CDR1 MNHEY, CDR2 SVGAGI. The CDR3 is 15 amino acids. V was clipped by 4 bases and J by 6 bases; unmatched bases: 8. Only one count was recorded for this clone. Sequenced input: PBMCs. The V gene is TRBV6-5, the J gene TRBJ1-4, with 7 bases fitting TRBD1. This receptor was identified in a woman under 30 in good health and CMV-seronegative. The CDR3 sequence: CASSFADRYHEKLFF. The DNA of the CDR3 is TGTGCCAGCAGTTTCGCGGACAGGTACCATGAAAAACTGTTTTTT.